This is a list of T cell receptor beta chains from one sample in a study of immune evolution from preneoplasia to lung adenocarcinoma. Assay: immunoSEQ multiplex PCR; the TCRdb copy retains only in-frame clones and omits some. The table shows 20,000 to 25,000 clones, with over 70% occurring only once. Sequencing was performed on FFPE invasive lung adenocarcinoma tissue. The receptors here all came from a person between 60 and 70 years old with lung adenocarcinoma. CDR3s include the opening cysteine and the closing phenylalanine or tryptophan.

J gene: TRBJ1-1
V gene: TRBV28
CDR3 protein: CASSLSPGQGTNTEAFF

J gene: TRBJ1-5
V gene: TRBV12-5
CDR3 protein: CASAAWGGNQPQHF

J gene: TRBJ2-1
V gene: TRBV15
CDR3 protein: CATSRTGGRPYNEQFF

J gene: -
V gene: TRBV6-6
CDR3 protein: CATRAGGYEQYF

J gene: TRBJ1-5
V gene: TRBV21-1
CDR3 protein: CASSKEEDRINQPQHF

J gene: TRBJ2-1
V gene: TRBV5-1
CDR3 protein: CASSLAQAYEQFF

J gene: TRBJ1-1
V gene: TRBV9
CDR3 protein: CASSVNRQGATEAFF

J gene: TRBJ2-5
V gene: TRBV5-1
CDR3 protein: CASSFQEETQYF

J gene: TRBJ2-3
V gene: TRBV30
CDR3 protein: CAWRGLEADTQYF

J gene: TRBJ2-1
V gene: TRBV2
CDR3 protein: CASKLDSHNEQFF

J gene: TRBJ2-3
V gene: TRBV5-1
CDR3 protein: CASSFEGRDTQYF

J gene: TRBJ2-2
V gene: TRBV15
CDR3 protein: CATSRAKTASANTGELFF

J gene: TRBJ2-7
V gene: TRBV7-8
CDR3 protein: CASSLQAGTGGDWEQYF

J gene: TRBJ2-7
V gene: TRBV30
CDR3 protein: CAWSVDLYSRTYEQYF

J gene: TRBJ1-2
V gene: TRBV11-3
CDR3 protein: CASSAQHNYGYTF

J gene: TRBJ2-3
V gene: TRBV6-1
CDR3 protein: CASRPTSGRADTQYF

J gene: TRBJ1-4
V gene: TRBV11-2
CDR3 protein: CASSLSPVAVSEKLFF

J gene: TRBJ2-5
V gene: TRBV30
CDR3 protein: CAWRRDMGTQYF

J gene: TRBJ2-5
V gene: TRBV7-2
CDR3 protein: CASSLEGGGKTQYF

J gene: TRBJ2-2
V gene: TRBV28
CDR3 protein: CASSPPGVRTGELFF

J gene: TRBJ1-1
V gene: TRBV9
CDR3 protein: CASSVGVRANTEAFF

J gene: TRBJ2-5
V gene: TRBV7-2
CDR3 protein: CASSLAAPGTQYF

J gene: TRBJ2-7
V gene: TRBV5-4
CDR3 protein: CASSNPGQGIYEQYF

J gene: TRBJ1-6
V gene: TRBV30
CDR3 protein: CAWSVGQINSPLHF

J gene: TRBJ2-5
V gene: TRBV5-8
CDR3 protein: CASSPRGRNQETQYF

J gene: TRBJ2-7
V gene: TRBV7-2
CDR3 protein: CASSLGQGSRVEQYF

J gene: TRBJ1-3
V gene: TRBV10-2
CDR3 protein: CASSDGGWGSGNTIYF

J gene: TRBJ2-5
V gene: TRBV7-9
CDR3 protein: CASSLHGGTETQYF

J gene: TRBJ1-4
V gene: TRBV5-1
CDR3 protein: CASSLSTAGEEKLFF

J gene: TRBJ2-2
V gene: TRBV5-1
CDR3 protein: CASTTGTGGYGGELFF

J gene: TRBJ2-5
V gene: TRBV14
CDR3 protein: CASSFIGGRGGKTQYF

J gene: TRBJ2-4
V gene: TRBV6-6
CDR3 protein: CASSQQGTRNIQYF

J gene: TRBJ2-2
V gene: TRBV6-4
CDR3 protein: CASSNRESGELFF

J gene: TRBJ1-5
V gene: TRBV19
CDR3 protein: CASSIARKGTASNQPQHF

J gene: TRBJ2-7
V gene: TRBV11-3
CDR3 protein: CASRQGSLRFGEQYF

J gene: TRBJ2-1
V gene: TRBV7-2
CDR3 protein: CASSLGGTGGNEQFF

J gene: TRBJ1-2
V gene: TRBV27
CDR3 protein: CASGPGGTRSGYTF

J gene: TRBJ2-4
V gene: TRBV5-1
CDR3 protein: CASSPGSTGLAGGIQYF

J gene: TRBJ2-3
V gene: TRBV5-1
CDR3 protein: CASSLVGRITDTQYF

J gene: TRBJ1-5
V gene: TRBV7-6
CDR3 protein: CASSLEQGQPQHF

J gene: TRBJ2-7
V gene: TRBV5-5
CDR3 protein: CASSRQGDYEQYF

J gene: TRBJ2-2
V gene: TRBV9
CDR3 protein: CASSLGTPLVGLFF

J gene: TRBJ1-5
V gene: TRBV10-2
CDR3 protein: CASSLGQGQPQHF

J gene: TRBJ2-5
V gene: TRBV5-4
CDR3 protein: CASSLDKAVGSQYF

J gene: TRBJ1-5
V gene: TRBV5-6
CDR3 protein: CASSQGQFNQPQHF

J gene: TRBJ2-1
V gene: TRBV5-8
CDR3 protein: CASSLGNYGPERDEQFF

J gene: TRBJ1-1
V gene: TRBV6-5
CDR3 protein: CASRPSRNTEAFF

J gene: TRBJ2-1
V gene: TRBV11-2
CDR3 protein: CASSLDPGLAGVEQFF

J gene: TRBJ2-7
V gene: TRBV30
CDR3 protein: CAWSHNRYEQYF